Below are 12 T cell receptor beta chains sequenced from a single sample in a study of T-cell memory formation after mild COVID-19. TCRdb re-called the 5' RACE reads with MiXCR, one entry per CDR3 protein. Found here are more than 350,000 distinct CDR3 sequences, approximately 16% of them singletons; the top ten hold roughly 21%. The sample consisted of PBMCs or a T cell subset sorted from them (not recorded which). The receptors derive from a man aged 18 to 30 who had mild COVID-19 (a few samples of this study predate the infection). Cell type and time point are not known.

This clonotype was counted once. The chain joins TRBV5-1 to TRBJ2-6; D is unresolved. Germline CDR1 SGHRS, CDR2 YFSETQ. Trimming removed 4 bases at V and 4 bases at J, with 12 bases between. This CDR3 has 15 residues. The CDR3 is CASSPTVAGANVLTF. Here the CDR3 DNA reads TGCGCCAGCAGCCCCACGGTCGCCGGGGCCAACGTCCTGACTTTC.

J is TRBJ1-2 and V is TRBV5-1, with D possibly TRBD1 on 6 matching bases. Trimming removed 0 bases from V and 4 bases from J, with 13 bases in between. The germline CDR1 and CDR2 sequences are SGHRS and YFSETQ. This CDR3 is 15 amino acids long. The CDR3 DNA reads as TGCGCCAGCAGCTTGGTCGGGGGGCTCGGCTATGGCTACACCTTC. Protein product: CASSLVGGLGYGYTF.

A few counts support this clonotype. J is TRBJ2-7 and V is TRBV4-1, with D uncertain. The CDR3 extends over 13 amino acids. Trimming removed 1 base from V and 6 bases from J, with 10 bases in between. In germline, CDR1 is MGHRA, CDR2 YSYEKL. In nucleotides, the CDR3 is TGCGCCAGCAGCCAAGGTCTAGGACCCGAGCAGTACTTC. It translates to CASSQGLGPEQYF.

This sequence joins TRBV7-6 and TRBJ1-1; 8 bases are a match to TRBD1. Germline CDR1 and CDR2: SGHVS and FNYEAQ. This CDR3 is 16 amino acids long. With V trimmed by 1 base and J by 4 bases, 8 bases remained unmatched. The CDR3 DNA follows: TGTGCCAGCAGCTTAGGGGGACAGGTTGCATCCACTGAAGCTTTCTTT. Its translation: CASSLGGQVASTEAFF.

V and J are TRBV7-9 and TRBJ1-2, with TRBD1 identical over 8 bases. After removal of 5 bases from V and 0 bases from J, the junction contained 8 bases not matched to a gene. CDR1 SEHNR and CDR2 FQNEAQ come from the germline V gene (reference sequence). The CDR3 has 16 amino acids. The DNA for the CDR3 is TGTGCCAGCAGCGCAGGGGGGACAGGAGCTAACTATGGCTACACCTTC. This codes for CASSAGGTGANYGYTF.

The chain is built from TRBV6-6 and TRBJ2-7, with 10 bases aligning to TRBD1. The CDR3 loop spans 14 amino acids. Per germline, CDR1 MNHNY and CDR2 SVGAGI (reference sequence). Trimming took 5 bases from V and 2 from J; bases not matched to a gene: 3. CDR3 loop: CASSDRGRPYEQYF. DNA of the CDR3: TGTGCCAGCAGTGACAGGGGGCGCCCCTACGAGCAGTACTTC.

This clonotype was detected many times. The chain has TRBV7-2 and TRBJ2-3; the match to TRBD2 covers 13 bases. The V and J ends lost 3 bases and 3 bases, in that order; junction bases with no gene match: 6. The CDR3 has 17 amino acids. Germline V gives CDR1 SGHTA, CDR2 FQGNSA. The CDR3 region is CASSFLRLAGGTDTQYF. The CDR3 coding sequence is TGTGCCAGCAGCTTCCTCCGACTAGCGGGGGGTACAGATACGCAGTATTTT. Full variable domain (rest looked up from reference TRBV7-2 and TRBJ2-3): GAGVSQSPSNKVTEKGKDVELRCDPISGHTALYWYRQSLGQGLEFLIYFQGNSAPDKSGLPSDRFSAERTGGSVSTLTIQRTQQEDSAVYLCASSFLRLAGGTDTQYFGPGTRLTVL.

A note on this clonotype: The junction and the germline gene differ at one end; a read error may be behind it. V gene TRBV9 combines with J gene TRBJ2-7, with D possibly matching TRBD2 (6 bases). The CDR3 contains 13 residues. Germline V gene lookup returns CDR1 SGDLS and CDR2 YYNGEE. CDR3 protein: CASSRDSAYGQYF. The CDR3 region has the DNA TGTGCCAGCAGCCGGGACTCGGCCTACGGGCAGTACTTC.

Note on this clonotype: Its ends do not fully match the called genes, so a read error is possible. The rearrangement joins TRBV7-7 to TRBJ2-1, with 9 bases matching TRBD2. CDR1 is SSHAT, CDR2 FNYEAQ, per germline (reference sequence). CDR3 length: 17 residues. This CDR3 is CASSLERAGGPYNEQFF. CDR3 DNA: TGTGCTAGCAGCTTAGAGCGGGCGGGGGGGCCCTACAATGAGCAGTTCTTC.

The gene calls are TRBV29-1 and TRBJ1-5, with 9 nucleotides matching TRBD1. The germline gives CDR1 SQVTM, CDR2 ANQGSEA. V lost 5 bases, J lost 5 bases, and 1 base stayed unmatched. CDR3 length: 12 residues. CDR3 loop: CSVWDRDQPQHF. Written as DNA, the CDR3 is TGCAGCGTTTGGGACAGGGATCAGCCCCAGCATTTT.

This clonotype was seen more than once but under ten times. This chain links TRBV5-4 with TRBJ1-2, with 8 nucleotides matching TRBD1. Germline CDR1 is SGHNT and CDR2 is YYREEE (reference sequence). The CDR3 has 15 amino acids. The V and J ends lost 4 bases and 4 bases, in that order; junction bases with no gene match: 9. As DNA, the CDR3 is TGTGCCAGCAGCAAGGAACAGGGGGGCGGCTATGGCTACACCTTC. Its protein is CASSKEQGGGYGYTF.

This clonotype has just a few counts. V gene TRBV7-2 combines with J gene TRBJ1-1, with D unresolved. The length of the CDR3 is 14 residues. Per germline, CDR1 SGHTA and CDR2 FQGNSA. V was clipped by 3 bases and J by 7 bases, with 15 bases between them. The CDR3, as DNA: TGTGCCAGCAGCTTTTTGTGGACGGTCAATGAAGCTTTCTTT. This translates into CASSFLWTVNEAFF.